This passage covers 23 T cell receptor beta chains from one sample sequenced in a study of beta chain features in type 1 diabetes. Reverse transcribing all isolated RNA meant expressed TCRB transcripts were sequenced. Method: immunoSEQ multiplex PCR; TCRdb's copy keeps in-frame clones and lacks some. The data contain 680,000 or so clones, around 16% of them singletons. Material: naive CD4+ T cells from blood. These receptors came from a young man in good health.

This clone was observed a handful of times. The chain joins TRBV27 to TRBJ2-7, with no clear D. Germline V gene data show CDR1 as MNHEY and CDR2 as SMNVEV (reference sequence). With 6 bases removed from V and 5 bases from J, the gap between germline ends came to 14 bases. The CDR3 is 13 amino acids. The CDR3 is CASRRTGGDEQYF. The CDR3 DNA follows: TGTGCCAGCAGGCGGACGGGCGGTGACGAGCAGTACTTC.

The chain couples TRBV13 to TRBJ2-7; 9 nucleotides line up with TRBD1. V shed 3 bases, J shed 3 bases, and the junction held 3 bases outside the gene matches. The germline V gene encodes CDR1 PRHDT and CDR2 FYEKMQ (reference sequence). The CDR3 loop spans 14 amino acids. For the CDR3, the DNA is TGTGCCAGCAGCTTGGACAGGGGAGGCTACGAGCAGTACTTC. It yields the protein CASSLDRGGYEQYF.

The chain carries TRBV25-1 and TRBJ1-1; D not resolved. CDR1 MGHDK and CDR2 SYGVNS come from the germline V gene. Trimming left V 1 base short and J 11 bases short, with 14 bases between. The CDR3 is made up of 13 amino acids. The CDR3 sequence is CASSESGISGAFF. The CDR3 DNA sequence: TGTGCCAGCAGTGAATCGGGTATATCTGGCGCTTTCTTT.

This chain connects TRBV2 to TRBJ2-2, with TRBD2 identical over 12 bases. V lost 3 bases, J lost 2 bases, and 4 bases stayed unmatched. The CDR3 is made up of 17 amino acids. Per germline, CDR1 SNHLY and CDR2 FYNNEI. The CDR3 loop reads CASSDPSGRGNTGELFF. The CDR3 coding sequence is TGTGCCAGCAGTGACCCTAGCGGGAGGGGAAACACCGGGGAGCTGTTTTTT.

This clone was observed a few times. The chain uses TRBV5-6 and TRBJ2-5, with a possible D match to TRBD2 (6 bases). Per the germline V gene, CDR1 is SGHDT and CDR2 is YYEEEE. The CDR3 consists of 14 residues. Deletions cut 4 bases from V and 5 bases from J, with 15 bases between. CDR3 region: CASSPSLRGETQYF. CDR3 DNA sequence: TGTGCCAGCAGCCCTTCCCTTCGGGGGGAGACCCAGTACTTC.

The J gene is TRBJ1-5, the V gene TRBV2; D is perhaps TRBD1 (5 bases). V shed 3 bases and J shed 6 bases, with 12 bases lying between them. Germline values: CDR1 SNHLY, CDR2 FYNNEI. The CDR3 contains 14 residues. CDR3 sequence: CASSDQGFGQPQHF. In DNA form, the CDR3 reads TGTGCCAGCAGTGACCAGGGCTTCGGTCAGCCCCAGCATTTT.

The chain employs TRBV4-2 and TRBJ2-1, with D unresolved. Trimming pared 1 base from V and 8 bases from J, leaving 18 bases between. The CDR3 consists of 16 residues. CDR1 and CDR2 from the germline V gene are LGHNA and YNFKEQ. CDR3 region: CASSQGKAPREYEQFF. In DNA, the CDR3 is TGTGCCAGCAGCCAAGGGAAAGCACCCCGAGAGTATGAGCAGTTCTTC.

This clone was seen more than once but under ten times. The chain has TRBV4-2 and TRBJ1-3; D gene unclear. The CDR3 covers 17 residues. Germline CDR1 LGHNA, CDR2 YNFKEQ. Trimming cost V 1 base and J 0 bases, with 13 bases left between them. The CDR3 reads CASSQGVGQHSGNTIYF. Written as DNA, the CDR3 is TGTGCCAGCAGCCAAGGGGTTGGGCAACACTCTGGAAACACCATATATTTT.

The chain recombines TRBV9 with TRBJ2-1; 7 nucleotides align to TRBD1. The CDR3 is made up of 19 amino acids. CDR1 is SGDLS and CDR2 is YYNGEE in the germline V gene. V lost 0 bases and J lost 4; bases outside the gene matches: 16. The CDR3 loop reads CASSVARGTVGTSYNEQFF. The CDR3 region has the DNA TGTGCCAGCAGCGTAGCAAGGGGGACAGTGGGAACATCTTACAATGAGCAGTTCTTC. The full variable domain, rest sourced from reference TRBV9 and TRBJ2-1, is DSGVTQTPKHLITATGQRVTLRCSPRSGDLSVYWYQQSLDQGLQFLIQYYNGEERAKGNILERFSAQQFPDLHSELNLSSLELGDSALYFCASSVARGTVGTSYNEQFFGPGTRLTVL.

This clone showed up just a few times. The CDR3 here is CASRGTGGTEAFF. The CDR3 region has the DNA TGTGCCAGCAGGGGGACAGGGGGCACTGAAGCTTTCTTT. The V gene is TRBV13, the J gene TRBJ1-1; 11 bases align to TRBD1. J gave up 4 bases and V 6 bases, and 1 base lay outside the gene matches. This CDR3 contains 13 residues. The germline V gene has CDR1 PRHDT and CDR2 FYEKMQ (reference sequence).

The sample holds one count of this clone. This rearrangement joins TRBV28 to TRBJ2-7; TRBD1 matches 12 bases. V was pared by 4 bases and J by 2 bases, with 9 bases of the junction left unmatched. This CDR3 comprises 17 residues. The germline V gene has CDR1 MDHEN and CDR2 SYDVKM. The CDR3 reads CASSSPGTGGVTYEQYF. Here the CDR3 DNA reads TGTGCCAGCAGTTCGCCCGGGACAGGGGGCGTTACCTACGAGCAGTACTTC.

The genes are TRBV9 and TRBJ1-1; D remains ambiguous. The CDR3 runs to 14 residues. V dropped 0 bases and J dropped 1 base, with 7 bases sitting between them. Germline-derived CDR1 and CDR2 are SGDLS and YYNGEE. CDR3 region: CASSVGVGNTEAFF. The CDR3 DNA is TGTGCCAGCAGCGTAGGAGTGGGGAACACTGAAGCTTTCTTT.

This chain joins TRBV30 and TRBJ1-5; D not resolved. The length of the CDR3 is 12 residues. The germline V and J ends were trimmed by 2 bases and 8 bases, with 10 bases remaining between them. CDR1 and CDR2 from the germline V gene are GTSNPN and SVGIG (reference sequence). In DNA, the CDR3 is TGTGCCTGGAGTACTGGGGAAAAGCCCCAGCATTTT. It translates to CAWSTGEKPQHF.

This clone was seen a handful of times. The V gene is TRBV25-1, the J gene TRBJ2-7; 8 nucleotides match TRBD1. Germline V gene sequence: CDR1 MGHDK, CDR2 SYGVNS. This CDR3 contains 16 residues. V lost 2 bases and J lost 2; bases outside the gene matches: 8. CDR3 sequence: CASSELRDRSPYEQYF. The CDR3 DNA is TGTGCCAGCAGTGAACTCCGGGACAGGTCCCCCTACGAGCAGTACTTC.

This clone has at least ten counts. The conserved phenylalanine or tryptophan normally closing the CDR3 is absent here, so this likely arose from a read error. It is unclear where the CDR3 begins or ends on the DNA, so no DNA is shown, and the CDR3 is as TCRdb lists it. The rearrangement links TRBV7-9 to TRBJ2-4; the table's D gene call, TRBD1, was not cross checked with the DNA. The germline gives CDR1 SEHNR, CDR2 FQNEAQ (reference sequence). From its first to its last residue, the CDR3 has 12 amino acids. The CDR3 loop is CASSLVGQPGTL.

The CDR3 spells CASSGTGVETQYF. The CDR3 coding sequence is TGTGCCAGCAGCGGGACGGGGGTAGAGACCCAGTACTTC. The V gene is TRBV9, the J gene TRBJ2-5; D possibly corresponds to TRBD2 (6 bases). V gave up 3 bases and J gave up 4 bases, with 10 bases separating them. Per germline, CDR1 SGDLS and CDR2 YYNGEE. The CDR3 loop spans 13 amino acids.

This clone occurred a few times. CDR3 sequence: CASSYSYRAGYGYTF. The CDR3 region has the DNA TGTGCCAGCAGTTACTCATACAGGGCGGGTTATGGCTACACCTTC. This sequence joins TRBV6-5 and TRBJ1-2, with a possible D match to TRBD1 (6 bases). The CDR3 spans 15 residues. Germline lookup yields CDR1 MNHEY and CDR2 SVGAGI. Deletions cut 0 bases from V and 5 bases from J, with 13 bases between.

V gene TRBV28 combines with J gene TRBJ1-2; a weak D match, TRBD1 (6 bases). Trimming took 1 base from V and 2 from J, leaving 11 bases between them. The CDR3 covers 15 residues. Germline V gene lookup returns CDR1 MDHEN and CDR2 SYDVKM. CDR3 loop: CASSLSPGVNYGYTF. CDR3 coding DNA: TGTGCCAGCAGTTTATCGCCAGGGGTGAACTATGGCTACACCTTC.

The chain recombines TRBV19 with TRBJ2-3, with 10 bases aligning to TRBD1. The length of the CDR3 is 15 residues. Unmatched junction bases numbered 5, after V lost 6 bases and J lost 2 bases. Per germline, CDR1 LNHDA and CDR2 SQIVND (reference sequence). This CDR3 is CASSSGTGATDTQYF. The CDR3 DNA reads as TGTGCCAGTAGCTCCGGGACAGGGGCCACAGATACGCAGTATTTT.

The chain links TRBV9 to TRBJ1-5; D unclear. Germline CDR1 SGDLS, CDR2 YYNGEE. Between the trimmed V and J ends, which lost 0 bases and 2 bases, there was a span of 9 bases. The CDR3 runs to 15 residues. The CDR3 region has the DNA TGTGCCAGCAGCGTAGAGGGTTGGGGCAATCAGCCCCAGCATTTT. Translating it yields CASSVEGWGNQPQHF.

This rearrangement joins TRBV18 to TRBJ2-3, with D perhaps matching TRBD1 or TRBD2 (5 bases each). The CDR3 is 13 amino acids. Trimming removed 5 bases from V and 2 bases from J, with 8 bases in between. CDR1 KGHSH and CDR2 LQKENI come from the germline V gene. The CDR3: CASSRDLTDTQYF. Here the CDR3 DNA reads TGTGCCAGCTCAAGGGACCTCACAGATACGCAGTATTTT.

The J gene is TRBJ2-3, the V gene TRBV19; 11 positions agree with TRBD2. This CDR3 has 15 amino acids. The V gene end was trimmed by 10 bases and the J gene end by 5 bases; junction bases not matched to a gene: 11. CDR1 and CDR2 from the germline V gene are LNHDA and SQIVND (reference sequence). The CDR3 loop reads CATSGLAGGEDTQYF. DNA of the CDR3: TGTGCCACTTCCGGGCTAGCGGGGGGAGAAGATACGCAGTATTTT.

The genes are TRBV4-3 and TRBJ2-7, with 7 positions matching TRBD2. V shed 3 bases, J shed 4 bases, and the junction held 9 bases outside the gene matches. The CDR3 is 15 residues long. CDR1 is LGHNA, CDR2 YSLEER, per germline. CDR3 bases: TGCGCCAGCAGCCACCTACGGGGGGATGAATACGAGCAGTACTTC. Residues: CASSHLRGDEYEQYF.